The rows below give T cell receptor beta chains drawn from one sample of a study of CD8 T cells in ankylosing spondylitis. A single record per CDR3 protein comes from TCRdb applying MiXCR to the 5' RACE reads. Of 750,000 to 850,000 distinct CDR3 sequences detected, about 12% appear once; the ten largest clones hold 0.51%. The sample was blood, either unsorted or a sorted T cell fraction (not recorded which). These TCRs come from a male donor with ankylosing spondylitis. Both conserved end residues are part of each CDR3. Each record gives: D gene, clone size, J gene, V gene, CDR3 DNA, CDR3 protein. A D gene is named only where the DNA matches it firmly. The size entry is marked missing in some rows and otherwise reads once, few, many or a size class.

D gene: TRBD1
clone size: .
J gene: TRBJ1-6
V gene: TRBV5-5
CDR3 DNA: TGTGCCAGCAGTCCCCGAGGACAGGGAGTTAATTCACCCCTCCACTTT
CDR3 protein: CASSPRGQGVNSPLHF

D gene: .
clone size: few
J gene: TRBJ1-4
V gene: TRBV6-2/TRBV6-3
CDR3 DNA: TGTGCCAGCAGTACCACCGTTCTGAGACGTGAAAAACTGTTTTTT
CDR3 protein: CASSTTVLRREKLFF

D gene: .
clone size: few
J gene: TRBJ1-5
V gene: TRBV30
CDR3 DNA: TGTGCCTGGAGTGTACTACCTTTCCGGCAGCCCCAGCATTTT
CDR3 protein: CAWSVLPFRQPQHF

D gene: .
clone size: .
J gene: TRBJ1-2
V gene: TRBV15
CDR3 DNA: TGTGCCACCAGCAGAGATCAATTTAACTATGGCTACACCTTC
CDR3 protein: CATSRDQFNYGYTF

D gene: .
clone size: .
J gene: TRBJ2-2
V gene: TRBV7-3
CDR3 DNA: TGTGCCAGCAGCCGGACAGGGAGGGTTGGAAACACCGGGGAGCTGTTTTTT
CDR3 protein: CASSRTGRVGNTGELFF

D gene: .
clone size: many
J gene: TRBJ2-7
V gene: TRBV6-5
CDR3 DNA: TGTGCCAGCAGTTACTCTCGACTTTCCTACGAGCAGTACTTC
CDR3 protein: CASSYSRLSYEQYF

D gene: .
clone size: few
J gene: TRBJ1-2
V gene: TRBV3-1
CDR3 DNA: TGTGCCAGCAGCGAGCCAGGGGAGCCCTATGGCTACACCTTC
CDR3 protein: CASSEPGEPYGYTF

D gene: TRBD2
clone size: few
J gene: TRBJ2-2
V gene: TRBV5-1
CDR3 DNA: TGCGCCAGCAGCCGGGGGGGTTCTGAGGACACCGGGGAGCTGTTTTTT
CDR3 protein: CASSRGGSEDTGELFF

D gene: .
clone size: .
J gene: TRBJ2-2
V gene: TRBV20-1
CDR3 DNA: TGCAGTGCTAGAGATACGGCCTACACCGGGGAGCTGTTTTTT
CDR3 protein: CSARDTAYTGELFF

D gene: .
clone size: .
J gene: TRBJ2-7
V gene: TRBV4-1
CDR3 DNA: TGCGCCAGCAGCCAAGAGGTGAGGGACTCCTACGAGCAGTACTTC
CDR3 protein: CASSQEVRDSYEQYF

D gene: TRBD1
clone size: many
J gene: TRBJ1-2
V gene: TRBV7-2
CDR3 DNA: TGTGCCAGCAGCTTAGCACAGGGGGCTGCCTCGGGCTACACCTTC
CDR3 protein: CASSLAQGAASGYTF

D gene: TRBD1
clone size: many
J gene: TRBJ2-7
V gene: TRBV6-1
CDR3 DNA: TGTGCCAGCAGCCTACAGGGGGCGAACTACGAGCAGTACTTC
CDR3 protein: CASSLQGANYEQYF

D gene: TRBD2
clone size: few
J gene: TRBJ2-1
V gene: TRBV6-5
CDR3 DNA: TGTGCCAGCAGTTACTCGAATGCGGGGGGTCAGATCTTC
CDR3 protein: CASSYSNAGGQIF

D gene: .
clone size: few
J gene: TRBJ1-1
V gene: TRBV6-1
CDR3 DNA: TGTGCCAGCAGTCAACACAAGGGCAGGGGAGGGGATGAAGCTTTCTTT
CDR3 protein: CASSQHKGRGGDEAFF

D gene: .
clone size: few
J gene: TRBJ1-2
V gene: TRBV10-3
CDR3 DNA: TGTGCCATCAGTGGAGGTGGCAGCCCCTATGGCTACACCTTC
CDR3 protein: CAISGGGSPYGYTF

D gene: TRBD1
clone size: .
J gene: TRBJ1-2
V gene: TRBV18
CDR3 DNA: TGTGCCAGCTCACCGGGAACCGGGACAGGGCTTAACTATGGCTACACCTTC
CDR3 protein: CASSPGTGTGLNYGYTF

D gene: .
clone size: .
J gene: TRBJ2-1
V gene: TRBV6-5
CDR3 DNA: TGTGCCAGCAGTTACCGGCCGCAGGGGGGGAATGAGCAGTTCTTC
CDR3 protein: CASSYRPQGGNEQFF

D gene: .
clone size: many
J gene: TRBJ1-3
V gene: TRBV7-2
CDR3 DNA: TGTGCCAGCAGCTTAGAAGAGGGAAGCACCATATATTTT
CDR3 protein: CASSLEEGSTIYF

D gene: .
clone size: .
J gene: TRBJ1-1
V gene: TRBV28
CDR3 DNA: TGTGCCAGCAGTTTTTTCCCAGGGAGGAGGATAACTGAAGCTTTCTTT
CDR3 protein: CASSFFPGRRITEAFF

D gene: .
clone size: few
J gene: TRBJ2-3
V gene: TRBV6-1
CDR3 DNA: TGTGCCAGCACCCAATCTTGGGACCTTAGCACAGATACGCAGTATTTT
CDR3 protein: CASTQSWDLSTDTQYF

D gene: .
clone size: many
J gene: TRBJ1-3
V gene: TRBV6-5
CDR3 DNA: TGTGCCAGCAGTTCTGGGGGGGGCTCTGGAAACACCATATATTTT
CDR3 protein: CASSSGGGSGNTIYF

D gene: .
clone size: few
J gene: TRBJ2-1
V gene: TRBV7-2
CDR3 DNA: TGTGCCAGCAGCTTATCAGCTGTGAATGAGCAGTTCTTC
CDR3 protein: CASSLSAVNEQFF

D gene: .
clone size: many
J gene: TRBJ2-6
V gene: TRBV5-5
CDR3 DNA: TGTGCCAGCAGCCTGGTTGCGAAGGCCAACGTCCTGACTTTC
CDR3 protein: CASSLVAKANVLTF

D gene: .
clone size: .
J gene: TRBJ2-1
V gene: TRBV6-2/TRBV6-3
CDR3 DNA: TGTGCCAGCAGTTACTCGAAGGGTCGAGGTCGCTCCTACAATGAGCAGTTCTTC
CDR3 protein: CASSYSKGRGRSYNEQFF

D gene: .
clone size: many
J gene: TRBJ2-2
V gene: TRBV4-3
CDR3 DNA: TGCGCCAGCAGCAGGGGCGGGATCCGACCCGGGGAGCTGTTTTTT
CDR3 protein: CASSRGGIRPGELFF

D gene: TRBD2
clone size: few
J gene: TRBJ2-1
V gene: TRBV12-3/TRBV12-4
CDR3 DNA: TGTGCCAGCAGTTTGGACGGGACTAACAATGAGCAGTTCTTC
CDR3 protein: CASSLDGTNNEQFF

D gene: TRBD2
clone size: few
J gene: TRBJ2-2
V gene: TRBV20-1
CDR3 DNA: TGCAGTGCTAGACCCAGCGGGAGCCCCGGGGAGCTGTTTTTT
CDR3 protein: CSARPSGSPGELFF

D gene: .
clone size: few
J gene: TRBJ1-6
V gene: TRBV7-2
CDR3 DNA: TGTGCCGTCCGACGGGCTAATTCACCCCTCCACTTT
CDR3 protein: CAVRRANSPLHF

D gene: .
clone size: many
J gene: TRBJ2-3
V gene: TRBV7-2
CDR3 DNA: TGTGCCAGCAGCTTATGGCCGAGCACAGATACGCAGTATTTT
CDR3 protein: CASSLWPSTDTQYF

D gene: .
clone size: few
J gene: TRBJ2-5
V gene: TRBV6-5
CDR3 DNA: TGTGCCAGCAGTTACCTGGGGCAGGGGGGGCGAGAGACCCAGTACTTC
CDR3 protein: CASSYLGQGGRETQYF

D gene: .
clone size: .
J gene: TRBJ2-3
V gene: TRBV6-5
CDR3 DNA: TGTGCCAGCAGTTCCCTTAGGGCAGATACGCAGTATTTT
CDR3 protein: CASSSLRADTQYF

D gene: .
clone size: few
J gene: TRBJ1-2
V gene: TRBV20-1
CDR3 DNA: TGCAGTGCGCCTTCCGAACAGGGAGGCTATGGCTACACCTTC
CDR3 protein: CSAPSEQGGYGYTF

D gene: TRBD2
clone size: many
J gene: TRBJ2-1
V gene: TRBV20-1
CDR3 DNA: TGCAGTCCATCTCCCGCGGGAGGAAATGAGCAGTTCTTC
CDR3 protein: CSPSPAGGNEQFF

D gene: TRBD2
clone size: few
J gene: TRBJ2-1
V gene: TRBV7-2
CDR3 DNA: TGTGCCAGCAGCTTGGCTAGCGGGAAATACAATGAGCAGTTCTTC
CDR3 protein: CASSLASGKYNEQFF

D gene: .
clone size: few
J gene: TRBJ2-1
V gene: TRBV6-2/TRBV6-3
CDR3 DNA: TGTGCCAGCACCAGTGGAGCCCACCCCGAGCAGTTCTTC
CDR3 protein: CASTSGAHPEQFF

D gene: .
clone size: many
J gene: TRBJ2-7
V gene: TRBV7-2
CDR3 DNA: TGTGCCAGCAGCTTAGTGGCGACGGGAACCTACGAGCAGTACTTC
CDR3 protein: CASSLVATGTYEQYF

D gene: TRBD2
clone size: .
J gene: TRBJ2-5
V gene: TRBV12-3/TRBV12-4
CDR3 DNA: TGTGCCAGCAGTAACAGACTAGCGGCGAAGGGGGGGACCCAGTACTTC
CDR3 protein: CASSNRLAAKGGTQYF

D gene: TRBD2
clone size: few
J gene: TRBJ2-7
V gene: TRBV7-2
CDR3 DNA: TGTGCCAGCAGCTTAGTACTAGCGGGTCCCTACGAGCAGTACTTC
CDR3 protein: CASSLVLAGPYEQYF

D gene: TRBD2
clone size: many
J gene: TRBJ2-2
V gene: TRBV20-1
CDR3 DNA: TGCAGTGCTAGAGGCAGGACTAGCGCGAACACCGGGGAGCTGTTTTTT
CDR3 protein: CSARGRTSANTGELFF

D gene: .
clone size: few
J gene: TRBJ1-2
V gene: TRBV15
CDR3 DNA: TGTGCCACCAGCCGCGGGCGGGTTGGCTACACCTTC
CDR3 protein: CATSRGRVGYTF

D gene: .
clone size: .
J gene: TRBJ1-4
V gene: TRBV5-1
CDR3 DNA: TGCGCCAGCAGCTCCAACCCCGGGACTCAGGGTGAAAAACTGTTTTTT
CDR3 protein: CASSSNPGTQGEKLFF

D gene: .
clone size: few
J gene: TRBJ2-2
V gene: TRBV7-2
CDR3 DNA: TGTGCCAGCAGGTTGAATACCGCGAACACCGGGGAGCTGTTTTTT
CDR3 protein: CASRLNTANTGELFF

D gene: .
clone size: .
J gene: TRBJ1-4
V gene: TRBV4-3
CDR3 DNA: TGCGCCAGCAGACTTACAGGGACGTCGATGAAAAAACTGTTTTTT
CDR3 protein: CASRLTGTSMKKLFF

D gene: .
clone size: few
J gene: TRBJ1-1
V gene: TRBV7-2
CDR3 DNA: TGTGCCAGCAGCTTCAGCCGGTCGGGGGAGGACACTGAAGCTTTCTTT
CDR3 protein: CASSFSRSGEDTEAFF

D gene: TRBD2
clone size: many
J gene: TRBJ2-3
V gene: TRBV20-1
CDR3 DNA: TGCAGTGCTTTGGGGAACCTAGCGGCAGATACGCAGTATTTT
CDR3 protein: CSALGNLAADTQYF

D gene: .
clone size: few
J gene: TRBJ2-1
V gene: TRBV20-1
CDR3 DNA: TGCAGTGCTAGAGAAGGCGGGCCGGCATCCTACAATGAGCAGTTCTTC
CDR3 protein: CSAREGGPASYNEQFF

D gene: .
clone size: few
J gene: TRBJ1-1
V gene: TRBV24-1
CDR3 DNA: TGTGCCACCAGTGCTTCCCGGGGGACAACCGAAGCTTTCTTT
CDR3 protein: CATSASRGTTEAFF

D gene: TRBD1
clone size: .
J gene: TRBJ1-4
V gene: TRBV6-2/TRBV6-3
CDR3 DNA: TGTGCCAGCAGTTACATGGGGACAGCAAATGAAAAACTGTTTTTT
CDR3 protein: CASSYMGTANEKLFF

D gene: .
clone size: .
J gene: TRBJ2-2
V gene: TRBV6-2/TRBV6-3
CDR3 DNA: TGTGCCAGCAGTTTTGGAGGCGGGTACACCGGGGAGCTGTTTTTT
CDR3 protein: CASSFGGGYTGELFF

D gene: .
clone size: .
J gene: TRBJ1-5
V gene: TRBV6-5
CDR3 DNA: TGTGCCAGCAGTTTTATCGACAGCCAACAGGAGCCCCAGCATTTT
CDR3 protein: CASSFIDSQQEPQHF

D gene: .
clone size: .
J gene: TRBJ1-6
V gene: TRBV2
CDR3 DNA: TGTGCCAGCACCGATGGACCAGGCCCTTCACCCCTCCACTTT
CDR3 protein: CASTDGPGPSPLHF

D gene: .
clone size: many
J gene: TRBJ1-2
V gene: TRBV5-1
CDR3 DNA: TGCGCCAGCAGCTTGCCGGAAGGGTATGGCTACACCTTC
CDR3 protein: CASSLPEGYGYTF

D gene: .
clone size: many
J gene: TRBJ1-1
V gene: TRBV5-1
CDR3 DNA: TGCGCCAGCAGCTTGCTTTCGACGAACACTGAAGCTTTCTTT
CDR3 protein: CASSLLSTNTEAFF

D gene: TRBD1
clone size: many
J gene: TRBJ2-1
V gene: TRBV20-1
CDR3 DNA: TGCAGTGCTAGAGATTCGGGGACAGCCTACAATGAGCAGTTCTTC
CDR3 protein: CSARDSGTAYNEQFF